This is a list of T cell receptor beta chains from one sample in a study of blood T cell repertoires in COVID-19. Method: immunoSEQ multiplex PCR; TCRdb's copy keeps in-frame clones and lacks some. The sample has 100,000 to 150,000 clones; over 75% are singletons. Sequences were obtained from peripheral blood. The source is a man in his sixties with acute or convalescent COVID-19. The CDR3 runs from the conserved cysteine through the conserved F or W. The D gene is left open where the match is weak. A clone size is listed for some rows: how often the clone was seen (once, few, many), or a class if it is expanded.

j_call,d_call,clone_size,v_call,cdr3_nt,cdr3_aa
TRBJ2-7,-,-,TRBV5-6,TGTGCCAGCACCCGCGGGACAGCACACGAGCAGTACTTC,CASTRGTAHEQYF
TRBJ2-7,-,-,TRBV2,TGTGCCAGCAGTGAGTACTACGAGCAGTACTTC,CASSEYYEQYF
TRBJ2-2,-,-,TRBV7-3,TGTGCCAGCAGCCCTAGCATATCCGGGGAGCTGTTTTTT,CASSPSISGELFF
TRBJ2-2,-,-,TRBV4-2,TGTGCCAGCGAGTTATCAAGTACGGGAGCGAACACCGGGGAGCTGTTTTTT,CASELSSTGANTGELFF
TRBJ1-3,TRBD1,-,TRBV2,TGTGCCAGCAGAGGGACAGGGGTTGGAAACACCATATATTTT,CASRGTGVGNTIYF
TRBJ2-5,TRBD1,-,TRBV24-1,TGTGCCACCAGTGATTCCGGGACAGGGGGCATGGAGACCCAGTACTTC,CATSDSGTGGMETQYF
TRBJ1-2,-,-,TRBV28,TGTGCCAGCAGCTCCTACGAGGCGGCAGCCTATGGCTACACCTTC,CASSSYEAAAYGYTF
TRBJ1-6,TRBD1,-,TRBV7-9,TGTGCCAGCCGTGGCGCGGGACAGGAGAATTCACCCCTCCACTTT,CASRGAGQENSPLHF
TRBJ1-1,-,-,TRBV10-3,TGTGCCATCAGTGAGGGAGGAAACACTGAAGCTTTCTTT,CAISEGGNTEAFF
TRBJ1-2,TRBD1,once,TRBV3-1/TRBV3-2,TGTGCCAGCAGCTCAGGGACAGGCCGCTATGGCTACACCTTC,CASSSGTGRYGYTF
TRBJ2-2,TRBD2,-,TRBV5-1,TGCGCCAGCAGCTTTATAGCGGGAGGGACCGGGGAGCTGTTTTTT,CASSFIAGGTGELFF
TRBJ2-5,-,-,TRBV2,TGTGCCAGCAGTGAGGGGCTAGTCGTGGAGACCCAGTACTTC,CASSEGLVVETQYF
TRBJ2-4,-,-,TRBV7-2,TGTGCCAGCAGCTTAAAGGGTAGTCGGGAGAACATTCAGTACTTC,CASSLKGSRENIQYF
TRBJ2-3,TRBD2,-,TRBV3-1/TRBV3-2,TGTGCCAGCAGCCAAGATCTTGGCGGGAGTAAAGATACGCAGTATTTT,CASSQDLGGSKDTQYF
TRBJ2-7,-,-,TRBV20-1,TGCAGTGCTAGAGATCGGACAAAGCAGTACTTC,CSARDRTKQYF
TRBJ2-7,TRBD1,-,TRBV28,TGTGCCAGCAGTCGCTTGGACAGGGACTACGAGCAGTACTTC,CASSRLDRDYEQYF
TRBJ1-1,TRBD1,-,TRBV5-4,TGTGCCAGCAGCGTACTACAGGGGGCGGGGAACACTGAAGCTTTCTTT,CASSVLQGAGNTEAFF
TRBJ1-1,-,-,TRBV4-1,TGCGCCAGCAGCCCTGAGGAGGGGAGGAACACTGAAGCTTTCTTT,CASSPEEGRNTEAFF
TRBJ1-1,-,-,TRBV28,TGTGCCAGCAGTTTCGGGGGAATGAACACTGAAGCTTTCTTT,CASSFGGMNTEAFF
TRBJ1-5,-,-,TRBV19,TGTGCCAGTTACAGGGTAAATAGCAATCAGCCCCAGCATTTT,CASYRVNSNQPQHF
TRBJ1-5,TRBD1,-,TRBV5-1,TGCGCCAGCAGCCCGGGGACAGGGCATAATCAGCCCCAGCATTTT,CASSPGTGHNQPQHF
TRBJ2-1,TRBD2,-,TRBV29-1,TGCAGCGTCGCCGGGACTAGCGGGAGTATTAGCTACAATGAGCAGTTCTTC,CSVAGTSGSISYNEQFF
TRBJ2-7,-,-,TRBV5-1,TGCGCCAGCAGATTCGACAGGTCCTACGAGCAGTACTTC,CASRFDRSYEQYF
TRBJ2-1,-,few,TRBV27,TGTGCCAGCAGTTTCAGGCACCCCTCCTACAATGAGCAGTTCTTC,CASSFRHPSYNEQFF
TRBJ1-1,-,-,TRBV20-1,TGCAGTGCCCCCTACACTGAAGCTTTCTTT,CSAPYTEAFF
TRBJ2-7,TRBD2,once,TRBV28,TGTGCCAGTACCCTGGGGGGGTATCCGAGAGAGCAGTACTTC,CASTLGGYPREQYF
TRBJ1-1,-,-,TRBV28,TGTGCCAGCACTCGCGGGGGGGGGACTGAAGCTTTCTTT,CASTRGGGTEAFF
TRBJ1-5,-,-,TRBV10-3,TGTGCCATCAGTGAGTTTCAGGGGAGCAATCAGCCCCAGCATTTT,CAISEFQGSNQPQHF
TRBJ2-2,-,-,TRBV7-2,TGTGCCAGCAGCTTAAACAGGGCAGACACCGGGGAGCTGTTTTTT,CASSLNRADTGELFF
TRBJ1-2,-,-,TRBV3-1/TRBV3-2,TGTGCCAGCAGCTTCTCGCAGGGGTTCTATGGCTACACCTTC,CASSFSQGFYGYTF
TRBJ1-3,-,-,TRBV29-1,TGCAGCGTGACACGCTCCTCTGGAAACACCATATATTTT,CSVTRSSGNTIYF
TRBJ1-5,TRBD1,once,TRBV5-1,TGCGCCAGCAGCTCGGGACAGGGCAATCAGCCCCAGCATTTT,CASSSGQGNQPQHF
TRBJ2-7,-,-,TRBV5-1,TGCGCCAGCAGCTCCCTTGGCGGGGAACTTAGAGACGAGCAGTACTTC,CASSSLGGELRDEQYF
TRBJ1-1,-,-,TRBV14,TGTGCCAGCACGGGAGGGGTGACCACTGAAGCTTTCTTT,CASTGGVTTEAFF
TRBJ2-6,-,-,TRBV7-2,TGTGCCAGCAGCGTTGGGGTGGGGGCGCTTTCTGGGGCCAACGTCCTGACTTTC,CASSVGVGALSGANVLTF
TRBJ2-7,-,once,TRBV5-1,TGCGCCAGCAGCTTCCGTCCCCTCTACGAGCAGTACTTC,CASSFRPLYEQYF
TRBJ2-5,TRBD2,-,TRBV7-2,TGTGCCAGCAGGTCCGGGACTAGCGGCATTTTAGGAGAGACCCAGTACTTC,CASRSGTSGILGETQYF
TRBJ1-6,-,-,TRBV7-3,TGTGCCAGCAGCTCCCACGGGGTAGTAAATTCACCCCTCCACTTT,CASSSHGVVNSPLHF
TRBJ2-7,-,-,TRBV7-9,TGTGCCAGCAGCTTAGAGGGAACAGGCGAGCAGTACTTC,CASSLEGTGEQYF
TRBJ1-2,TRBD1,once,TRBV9,TGTGCCAGCAGCGAACGGACAGGGGGCGAATATGGCTACACCTTC,CASSERTGGEYGYTF
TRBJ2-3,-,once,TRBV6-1,TGTGCCAGCAGTGACCCTCGCCGTAGTGATACGCAGTATTTT,CASSDPRRSDTQYF
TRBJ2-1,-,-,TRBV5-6,TGTGCCAGCAGCTTGGCCTATACTAGCAAGAATTACAATGAGCAGTTCTTC,CASSLAYTSKNYNEQFF
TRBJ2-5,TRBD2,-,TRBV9,TGTGCCAGCAACGTGGCGGGGGGGAAAGAGACCCAGTACTTC,CASNVAGGKETQYF
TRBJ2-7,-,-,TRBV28,TGTGCCAGCAGCCTACCACGGGTTAGCTCCTACGAGCAGTACTTC,CASSLPRVSSYEQYF
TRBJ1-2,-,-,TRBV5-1,TGCGCCAGCAGCTTGGCGTCCGGAGTAGCTAACTATGGCTACACCTTC,CASSLASGVANYGYTF
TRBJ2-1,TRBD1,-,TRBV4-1,TGCGCCAGCAGCCCCCGCCTAATGGACAGGGCGGTCGATGAGCAGTTCTTC,CASSPRLMDRAVDEQFF
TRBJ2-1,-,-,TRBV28,TGTGCCAGCACCTCCGGAGGGGCGATCTCCTACAATGAGCAGTTCTTC,CASTSGGAISYNEQFF
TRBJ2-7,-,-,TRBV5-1,TGCGCCAGCAGCTTGGCCAATAGCGGATCGTTCTACGAGCAGTACTTC,CASSLANSGSFYEQYF
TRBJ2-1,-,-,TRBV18,TGTGCCAGCTCCCTAAGAGGCTATGAGCAGTTCTTC,CASSLRGYEQFF
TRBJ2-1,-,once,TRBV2,TGTGCCAGCAGGGGGAGGTTGGGCCTCGGCAATGAGCAGTTCTTC,CASRGRLGLGNEQFF
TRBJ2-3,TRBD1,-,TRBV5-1,TGCGCCAGCAGCCCTGGACAGGGTTACACAGATACGCAGTATTTT,CASSPGQGYTDTQYF
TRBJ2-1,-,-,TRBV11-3,TGTGCCAGCAGCCCCGTTCGCGTGGACAATGAGCAGTTCTTC,CASSPVRVDNEQFF
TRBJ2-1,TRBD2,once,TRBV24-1,TGTGCCACCAGTGTTCCCGGTAGGACTAGCGGAGATTCTGAGCAGTTCTTC,CATSVPGRTSGDSEQFF
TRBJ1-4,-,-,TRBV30,TGTGCCTGGAGTGTACAATGGGGCGGAACTAATGAAAAACTGTTTTTT,CAWSVQWGGTNEKLFF
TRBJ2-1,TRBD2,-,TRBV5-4,TGTGCCAGCAGCGCAACTAGCGGGAGTTACAATGAGCAGTTCTTC,CASSATSGSYNEQFF
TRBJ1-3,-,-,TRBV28,TGTGCCAGCAGTTCACCATACATGTCTGGAAACACCATATATTTT,CASSSPYMSGNTIYF
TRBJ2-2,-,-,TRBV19,TGTGCCAGTAGGAGCGCCGGGGAGCTGTTTTTT,CASRSAGELFF
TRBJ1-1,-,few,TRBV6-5,TGTGCCAGCAGTTACTCTTCCAGGGGAAACACTGAAGCTTTCTTT,CASSYSSRGNTEAFF
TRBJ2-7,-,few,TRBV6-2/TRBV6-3,TGTGCCAGCAGTTTTACCGACTTAAGTGGTGGGGCCCACGAGCAGTACTTC,CASSFTDLSGGAHEQYF